This entry is about one T cell receptor beta chain. Its antigen is unknown. This sample is part of a study of T-cell reconstitution after alpha-beta-depleted transplantation in children. Study-wide results and caveats: In patients about two months after transplant, alpha-beta T cells reportedly arose from several hundred expanded graft clones.

V shed 6 bases and J shed 1 base, with 6 bases lying between them. Germline assignment: CDR1 SNHLY and CDR2 FYNNEI. CDR3 size: 12 residues. Preparing the TCRbeta library involved the use of unique molecular identifiers. TCRdb processed the PCR reads anew with MiXCR; each CDR3 protein has one entry. Among 150,000 to 200,000 distinct CDR3 sequences, roughly 6.5% were seen once, and the ten largest hold around 4.4%. The starting material was PBMCs, obtained before TCRalphabeta/CD19-depleted stem cell transplant. This clonotype was obtained from a girl in the first two years of life with combined immunodeficiency, due to receive a stem cell transplant. This rearrangement joins TRBV2 to TRBJ2-5; possibly TRBD1 or TRBD2 for D (5 bases each). CDR3 protein: CASRGPQETQYF. Written as DNA, the CDR3 is TGTGCCAGCAGGGGACCCCAAGAGACCCAGTACTTC.